This T cell receptor (beta chain) appears in the sequencing data of a study of response to subunit inactivated influenza vaccine (dated by TCRdb to 2016 to 2019). About the investigation overall: To follow how T cells responded to a trivalent subunit inactivated influenza vaccine, the researchers relied on deep quantitative profiling of the T cell receptor repertoire. The paper's findings and limits, for the study overall: According to the authors, only a limited number of new T cells may be recruited by each seasonal influenza vaccination.

The library was prepared using RT-PCR. TCRdb names Illumina HiSeq 2500 as the instrument used. TCRdb handled the public reads itself, with Q25 trimming in fastp and clone calling in MiXCR, and kept productive beta chains. One record per CDR3 amino acid sequence lists the most common genes and DNA. This sample has 650,000 or so distinct CDR3 sequences in its table, and 14% of those were observed once. Of the sample, 7.5% to 8% falls within the top ten clones. The sample holds a few counts of this clonotype. This receptor's antigen is unknown. No quality values exist for individual bases; no much larger clone is one base distant. This receptor was obtained from a man over 45 who received an inactivated influenza vaccine. Donor details come from another sample of the same person, matched by shared clones. The source was PBMCs from blood, collected 14 days before vaccination.

This receptor carries the CDR3 CSAPPGTSGRLTYNEQFF. The nucleotide sequence reads TGCAGTGCGCCCCCCGGGACTAGCGGGAGGCTCACCTACAATGAGCAGTTCTTC. The rearranged chain carries TRBV20-1 and TRBJ2-1, with TRBD2 matching 15 junction bases. The CDR3 spans 18 residues, from the cysteine through the phenylalanine. The kept DNA is CDR3 alone, 54 bases in frame from the first base. The junction shows trimming of 6 bases on V and 2 bases on J, and the gene matches do not reach 11 bases of it. Via the germline V gene (reference sequence), CDR1 is DFQATT and CDR2 SNEGSKA.